The source of this T cell receptor (beta chain) is a study of blood T cell repertoires in COVID-19. Study-wide background: T cells, B-cell-depleted T cells, or PBMCs supplied cDNA or gDNA.

Germline-derived CDR1 and CDR2 are KGHSH and LQKENI. This CDR3 is 15 amino acids long. The ends lost 3 bases at V and 6 bases at J; junction bases unmatched: 6. Per the original data handling: Amplified reference gene primers provided the basis for estimating nucleated cell counts. Assay used: immunoSEQ multiplex PCR; TCRdb lists only in-frame clones, some missing. The DNA was the basis for D and trimming; V, J and clone size are from that table. The sample lists 200,000 to 250,000 clones; roughly four fifths were seen once. Seattle's enrolled individuals joined amid active infection and were then monitored longitudinally.

This chain connects TRBV18 to TRBJ1-5; 9 bases are a match to TRBD1. Sequences were obtained from peripheral blood. The receptor's source is a woman aged 70-85 years with COVID-19, enrolled during active disease. The DNA of the CDR3 is TGTGCCAGCTCACCCGTCGGGACAGGGTTTCAGCCCCAGCATTTT. Translated: CASSPVGTGFQPQHF.